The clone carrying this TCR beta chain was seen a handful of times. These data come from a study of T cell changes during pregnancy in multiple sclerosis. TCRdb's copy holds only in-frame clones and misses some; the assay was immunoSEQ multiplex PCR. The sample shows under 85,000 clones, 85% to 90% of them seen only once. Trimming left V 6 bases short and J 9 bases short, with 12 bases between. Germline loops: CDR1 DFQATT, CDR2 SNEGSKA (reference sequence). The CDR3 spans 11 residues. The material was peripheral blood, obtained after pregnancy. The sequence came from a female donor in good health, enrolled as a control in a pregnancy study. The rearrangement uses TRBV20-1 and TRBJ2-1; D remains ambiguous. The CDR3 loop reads CSARKAVEQFF. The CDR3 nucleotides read TGCAGTGCGAGAAAGGCGGTTGAGCAGTTCTTC.